Following are 16 T cell receptor beta chains from one sample sequenced in a study of OX40 agonist ivuxolimab in advanced cancers. Only in-frame clones appear in the TCRdb table, and some are missing; sequencing was by immunoSEQ multiplex PCR. The sample holds under 85,000 clones, approximately 95% seen once. Sequences were derived from CD4+ or CD8+ T cells sorted from blood, sampled in a trial of the OX40 agonist ivuxolimab. The receptor set was obtained from an adult with an advanced solid tumor such as melanoma, head and neck, liver or kidney cancer.

The rearrangement uses TRBV19 and TRBJ2-7; unclear D gene. V was cut by 6 bases and J by 3 bases, with 12 bases left in between. Germline assignment: CDR1 LNHDA and CDR2 SQIVND (reference sequence). There are 13 residues in the CDR3. CDR3 nucleotide sequence: TGTGCCAGTAGCCTCGGACGGTACTACGAGCAGTACTTC. Translated: CASSLGRYYEQYF.

The V call is TRBV19, the J call TRBJ1-5; 9 bases are shared with TRBD1. The CDR3 is made up of 15 amino acids. With V trimmed by 4 bases and J by 5 bases, 6 bases remained unmatched. The germline CDR1 and CDR2 sequences are LNHDA and SQIVND (reference sequence). The CDR3 DNA is TGTGCCAGTAGTACCGGACAGGGGATGTATCAGCCCCAGCATTTT. It yields the protein CASSTGQGMYQPQHF.

The chain carries TRBV2 and TRBJ1-5; D uncertain. Germline V gives CDR1 SNHLY, CDR2 FYNNEI. This CDR3 has 14 residues. The V end lost 4 bases, the J end lost 2 bases, and 9 bases lay between the germline ends. CDR3 bases: TGTGCCAGCAGTGGGTCACAAGGCAATCAGCCCCAGCATTTT. Translating gives CASSGSQGNQPQHF. Looking up the rest from reference TRBV2 and TRBJ1-5 gives the full variable domain: EPEVTQTPSHQVTQMGQEVILRCVPISNHLYFYWYRQILGQKVEFLVSFYNNEISEKSEIFDDQFSVERPDGSNFTLKIRSTKLEDSAMYFCASSGSQGNQPQHFGDGTRLSIL.

The V call is TRBV28, the J call TRBJ2-3, with TRBD2 identical over 7 bases. Germline CDR1 reads MDHEN; CDR2 reads SYDVKM. Losses at the gene ends were 5 bases for V and 2 bases for J; bases not matched to a gene: 7. CDR3 length: 15 residues. CDR3 sequence (DNA): TGTGCCAGCAGTCCCCTACGGGAGGCCACAGATACGCAGTATTTT. Encoded protein: CASSPLREATDTQYF.

As concerns this clone: An end of the junction differs from the germline gene, which may be a read error. Written as DNA, the CDR3 is TGTGCCAGCAGTCCTACGGGGCATTCTAGCGGGACCACATTC. This encodes CASSPTGHSSGTTF. The chain carries TRBV28 and TRBJ2-7; 9 nucleotides agree with TRBD2. CDR1 is MDHEN, CDR2 SYDVKM, per germline. This CDR3 contains 14 residues.

This clone was found a few times. This chain uses TRBV6-6 with TRBJ2-7; D is possibly TRBD2 (6 bases). This CDR3 region has 16 residues. V lost 7 bases and J lost 3, with 22 bases in between. Germline values: CDR1 MNHNY, CDR2 SVGAGI (reference sequence). The CDR3 reads CASIQTVRDSYYEQYF. The CDR3, as DNA: TGTGCCAGCATCCAGACAGTCCGGGACTCCTACTACGAGCAGTACTTC.

The CDR3 region has the DNA TGCGCCAGCAGCCAAGTGGGCTGGACAGGATATGGCTACACCTTC. It specifies CASSQVGWTGYGYTF. V usage is TRBV4-1 and J usage is TRBJ1-2; 7 nucleotides line up with TRBD1. CDR1 MGHRA and CDR2 YSYEKL come from the germline V gene. This CDR3 has 15 residues. The V and J ends lost 1 base and 5 bases, in that order; junction bases with no gene match: 7.

The chain carries TRBV14 and TRBJ1-6; no clear D. The CDR3 spans 16 residues. With 2 bases removed from V and 10 bases from J, the gap between germline ends came to 18 bases. Germline V gene data show CDR1 as SGHDN and CDR2 as FVKESK. CDR3 sequence: CASSQSRAAYISPLHF. Here the CDR3 DNA reads TGTGCCAGCAGCCAATCCCGGGCGGCATATATCTCACCCCTCCACTTT.

The V gene is TRBV9, the J gene TRBJ2-6, with 13 bases aligning to TRBD2. Unmatched junction bases numbered 9, after V lost 0 bases and J lost 0 bases. Germline V gives CDR1 SGDLS, CDR2 YYNGEE. The CDR3 covers 21 residues. As DNA, the CDR3 is TGTGCCAGCAGCGTAGCACGATCCGGGACTAGCGGGGTCTCTGGGGCCAACGTCCTGACTTTC. Encoded protein: CASSVARSGTSGVSGANVLTF.

The J gene is TRBJ2-1, the V gene TRBV7-8; no clear D gene. The V and J ends lost 1 base and 6 bases respectively, with 16 bases between them. Germline CDR1 and CDR2: SGHVS and FQNEAQ. This CDR3 comprises 16 residues. For the CDR3, the DNA is TGTGCCAGCAGCTTAGTAAGAGGCTGGGCAGTCAATGAGCAGTTCTTC. It is translated as CASSLVRGWAVNEQFF.

This clone was observed once. The chain recombines TRBV7-8 with TRBJ1-2; 7 nucleotides align to TRBD1. Germline V gives CDR1 SGHVS, CDR2 FQNEAQ. The CDR3 sequence is 16 residues long. Trimming removed 0 bases from V and 7 bases from J; junction bases left unmatched: 11. CDR3 protein: CASSLATRQGRVGYTF. Written as DNA, the CDR3 is TGTGCCAGCAGCTTAGCGACCCGACAGGGACGAGTTGGCTACACCTTC.

The rearrangement uses TRBV5-5 and TRBJ1-5; no firm D call. V lost 4 bases to trimming and J lost 6 bases, with 17 bases between them. The CDR3 contains 15 residues. The germline CDR1 and CDR2 sequences are SGHKS and YYEKEE (reference sequence). The CDR3 nucleotides are TGTGCCAGCAGCATAGGGTTTAATACGGGTCAGCCCCAGCATTTT. Translating it yields CASSIGFNTGQPQHF.

This clone occurred once. The chain carries TRBV6-1 and TRBJ1-2; D is ambiguous. The germline V gene encodes CDR1 MNHNS and CDR2 SASEGT. Trimming pared 1 base from V and 4 bases from J, leaving 13 bases between. The CDR3 consists of 15 residues. Written as DNA, the CDR3 is TGTGCCAGCAGTGAAGTGTACCAGGCATCCTATGGCTACACCTTC. Protein sequence: CASSEVYQASYGYTF.

V and J are TRBV16 and TRBJ1-2; D uncertain. The CDR3 is 15 residues long. Germline V CDR1 and CDR2: KGHSY, FQNENV. V shed 0 bases and J shed 0 bases, with 8 bases lying between them. Here the CDR3 DNA reads TGTGCCAGCAGCCAATCCCCCAGAACTAACTATGGCTACACCTTC. This encodes CASSQSPRTNYGYTF.

V and J are TRBV5-5 and TRBJ2-2, with D perhaps assigned TRBD1 or TRBD2 (5 bases each). CDR3 length equals 15 residues. V dropped 3 bases and J dropped 6 bases, with 15 bases sitting between them. The germline gives CDR1 SGHKS, CDR2 YYEKEE (reference sequence). The CDR3 sequence: CASSSRGQKPGELFF. The CDR3 nucleotides are TGTGCCAGCAGCTCACGGGGCCAGAAACCCGGGGAGCTGTTTTTT. Full variable domain (remainder filled in from reference TRBV5-5 and TRBJ2-2): DAGVTQSPTHLIKTRGQQVTLRCSPISGHKSVSWYQQVLGQGPQFIFQYYEKEERGRGNFPDRFSARQFPNYSSELNVNALLLGDSALYLCASSSRGQKPGELFFGEGSRLTVL.

The chain joins TRBV28 to TRBJ1-1; possible D gene TRBD1, 6 bases. The germline gives CDR1 MDHEN, CDR2 SYDVKM. There are 14 residues in the CDR3. Trimming took 8 bases from V and 1 from J, leaving 14 bases between them. CDR3 amino acids: CASFIGGRNTEAFF. In DNA form, the CDR3 reads TGTGCCAGCTTTATAGGGGGACGGAACACTGAAGCTTTCTTT. Using reference TRBV28 and TRBJ1-1 for the parts outside the CDR3, the full variable domain is DVKVTQSSRYLVKRTGEKVFLECVQDMDHENMFWYRQDPGLGLRLIYFSYDVKMKEKGDIPEGYSVSREKKERFSLILESASTNQTSMYLCASFIGGRNTEAFFGQGTRLTVV.